A selection of T cell receptor beta chains follows, all from one sample in a study of spatial heterogeneity in lung cancer. One entry per CDR3 protein, called by TCRdb with MiXCR from the 5' RACE reads. The sample yields about 52,000 distinct CDR3 sequences, 7.4% seen once. Sequenced material: PBMCs, taken at follow-up. The receptors here all came from a female donor with early-stage non-small cell lung cancer. The CDR3 runs from the conserved cysteine through the conserved F or W. The D gene is left open where the match is weak. Rows give clone size only sometimes, using once, few, many, or a class for an expanded clone.

j_gene: TRBJ1-1
v_gene: TRBV18
abundance: NA
d_gene: NA
CDR3aa: CASSPDSPKAAFF
CDR3nt: TGTGCCAGCTCACCCGACAGCCCAAAGGCAGCTTTCTTT

j_gene: TRBJ1-5
v_gene: TRBV5-8
abundance: NA
d_gene: NA
CDR3aa: CASSPQLGKISNQPQHF
CDR3nt: TGTGCCAGCAGCCCCCAGCTAGGGAAGATTAGCAATCAGCCCCAGCATTTT

j_gene: TRBJ2-3
v_gene: TRBV7-2
abundance: many
d_gene: NA
CDR3aa: CASSLVGPTDTQYF
CDR3nt: TGTGCCAGCAGCTTAGTCGGGCCAACAGATACGCAGTATTTT

j_gene: TRBJ2-5
v_gene: TRBV4-1
abundance: many
d_gene: TRBD2
CDR3aa: CASSQGLAGGGETQYF
CDR3nt: TGCGCCAGCAGTCAGGGACTAGCGGGGGGCGGGGAGACCCAGTACTTC

j_gene: TRBJ2-1
v_gene: TRBV20-1
abundance: many
d_gene: TRBD2
CDR3aa: CSARDTKRGGHNEQFF
CDR3nt: TGCAGTGCTAGAGATACAAAGCGGGGGGGCCACAATGAGCAGTTCTTC

j_gene: TRBJ2-1
v_gene: TRBV12-3/TRBV12-4
abundance: NA
d_gene: NA
CDR3aa: CASSFRASDYNEQFF
CDR3nt: TGTGCCAGCAGTTTTCGCGCCTCCGACTACAATGAGCAGTTCTTC

j_gene: TRBJ1-1
v_gene: TRBV15
abundance: NA
d_gene: TRBD1
CDR3aa: CATSSQLKGAGRTEAFF
CDR3nt: TGTGCCACCAGCTCCCAGTTAAAGGGGGCTGGAAGGACTGAAGCTTTCTTT

j_gene: TRBJ1-5
v_gene: TRBV18
abundance: many
d_gene: NA
CDR3aa: CASSPSTDRAQHF
CDR3nt: TGTGCTAGCTCACCTAGCACCGATAGGGCCCAGCATTTT

j_gene: TRBJ2-3
v_gene: TRBV9
abundance: once
d_gene: NA
CDR3aa: CASSPRDCITDTQYF
CDR3nt: TGTGCCAGCAGCCCCCGGGACTGCATTACAGATACGCAGTATTTT

j_gene: TRBJ1-2
v_gene: TRBV4-1
abundance: many
d_gene: TRBD1
CDR3aa: CASSPVPGQGNYGYTF
CDR3nt: TGCGCCAGCAGCCCCGTCCCGGGACAGGGGAACTATGGCTACACCTTC

j_gene: TRBJ2-1
v_gene: TRBV20-1
abundance: NA
d_gene: TRBD2
CDR3aa: CSARMALAGAYNEQFF
CDR3nt: TGCAGTGCTAGGATGGCGCTAGCGGGGGCCTACAATGAGCAGTTCTTC

j_gene: TRBJ2-3
v_gene: TRBV18
abundance: NA
d_gene: TRBD1
CDR3aa: CASSRGTAFTDTQYF
CDR3nt: TGTGCCAGCTCACGGGGGACAGCTTTCACAGATACGCAGTATTTT

j_gene: TRBJ1-5
v_gene: TRBV28
abundance: many
d_gene: NA
CDR3aa: CASSLYSYSNQPQHF
CDR3nt: TGTGCCAGCAGTTTATACAGTTACAGCAATCAGCCCCAGCATTTT

j_gene: TRBJ2-3
v_gene: TRBV25-1
abundance: few
d_gene: NA
CDR3aa: CASSVILGGDGDTQYF
CDR3nt: TGTGCCAGCAGTGTGATTCTAGGGGGGGATGGAGATACGCAGTATTTT

j_gene: TRBJ1-2
v_gene: TRBV5-1
abundance: many
d_gene: NA
CDR3aa: CASSRDPGYGYTF
CDR3nt: TGCGCCAGCAGCAGGGACCCAGGCTATGGCTACACCTTC

j_gene: TRBJ2-3
v_gene: TRBV11-2
abundance: many
d_gene: NA
CDR3aa: CASSFDLSPVTDTQYF
CDR3nt: TGTGCCAGCAGCTTCGACCTTTCCCCGGTGACAGATACGCAGTATTTT

j_gene: TRBJ1-1
v_gene: TRBV20-1
abundance: few
d_gene: TRBD1
CDR3aa: CSARGTGRIDGGTEAFF
CDR3nt: TGCAGTGCAAGGGGGACAGGGAGGATCGACGGAGGCACTGAAGCTTTCTTT

j_gene: TRBJ1-1
v_gene: TRBV6-2/TRBV6-3
abundance: many
d_gene: TRBD1
CDR3aa: CASSYRGLVNTEAFF
CDR3nt: TGTGCCAGCAGTTACAGGGGGCTCGTGAACACTGAAGCTTTCTTT

j_gene: TRBJ1-1
v_gene: TRBV10-1
abundance: many
d_gene: NA
CDR3aa: CASSAAQRAIPSEAFF
CDR3nt: TGCGCCAGCAGCGCAGCCCAACGAGCGATACCGTCTGAAGCTTTCTTT

j_gene: TRBJ2-4
v_gene: TRBV6-2/TRBV6-3
abundance: many
d_gene: TRBD2
CDR3aa: CASRETGLAARLEQYF
CDR3nt: TGTGCCAGCAGGGAAACTGGACTAGCCGCAAGGCTAGAACAGTACTTC

j_gene: TRBJ1-5
v_gene: TRBV11-2
abundance: NA
d_gene: NA
CDR3aa: CANSLARLQPQHF
CDR3nt: TGTGCCAACAGCTTAGCCAGGCTCCAGCCCCAGCATTTT

j_gene: TRBJ1-1
v_gene: TRBV5-1
abundance: few
d_gene: NA
CDR3aa: CASSLDRSNTEAFF
CDR3nt: TGCGCCAGCAGCTTGGACAGGTCGAACACTGAAGCTTTCTTT

j_gene: TRBJ2-3
v_gene: TRBV29-1
abundance: many
d_gene: TRBD2
CDR3aa: CSVEGPSVLAGASTDTQYF
CDR3nt: TGCAGCGTTGAAGGCCCCTCCGTTCTAGCGGGGGCTAGCACAGATACGCAGTATTTT

j_gene: TRBJ2-5
v_gene: TRBV2
abundance: NA
d_gene: NA
CDR3aa: CAAWGELETQYF
CDR3nt: TGTGCCGCATGGGGGGAACTAGAGACCCAGTACTTC

j_gene: TRBJ2-5
v_gene: TRBV5-1
abundance: many
d_gene: NA
CDR3aa: CASSLAGRTPETQYF
CDR3nt: TGCGCCAGCAGCTTGGCCGGCAGGACTCCAGAGACCCAGTACTTC

j_gene: TRBJ1-1
v_gene: TRBV20-1
abundance: few
d_gene: NA
CDR3aa: CSAENNKGLSEAFF
CDR3nt: TGCAGTGCTGAAAATAATAAGGGGTTATCTGAAGCTTTCTTT

j_gene: TRBJ2-3
v_gene: TRBV2
abundance: NA
d_gene: NA
CDR3aa: CASRRSFYRGDTQYF
CDR3nt: TGTGCCAGCAGAAGGAGCTTTTATCGGGGAGATACGCAGTATTTT

j_gene: TRBJ1-1
v_gene: TRBV5-1
abundance: many
d_gene: NA
CDR3aa: CASSLGTGGLNTEAFF
CDR3nt: TGCGCCAGCAGCTTGGGAACTGGGGGGTTGAACACTGAAGCTTTCTTT

j_gene: TRBJ2-1
v_gene: TRBV11-2
abundance: few
d_gene: NA
CDR3aa: CASSSLSGSYNEQFF
CDR3nt: TGTGCCAGCAGCTCTCTATCAGGCTCCTACAATGAGCAGTTCTTC

j_gene: TRBJ1-2
v_gene: TRBV27
abundance: many
d_gene: NA
CDR3aa: CASSLARDYGYTF
CDR3nt: TGTGCCAGCAGTTTAGCCAGGGACTATGGCTACACCTTC

j_gene: TRBJ2-5
v_gene: TRBV6-5
abundance: few
d_gene: NA
CDR3aa: CASSSYRVLARETQYF
CDR3nt: TGTGCCAGCAGTTCTTACCGGGTCCTCGCCCGGGAGACCCAGTACTTC

j_gene: TRBJ2-3
v_gene: TRBV5-4
abundance: NA
d_gene: NA
CDR3aa: CASSLAGSDTQYF
CDR3nt: TGTGCCAGCAGCTTGGCCGGTTCAGATACGCAGTATTTT

j_gene: TRBJ1-1
v_gene: TRBV24-1
abundance: many
d_gene: NA
CDR3aa: CATSGRTSTIRFF
CDR3nt: TGTGCCACCAGTGGTCGGACCTCAACCATTCGCTTCTTT

j_gene: TRBJ2-2
v_gene: TRBV6-2/TRBV6-3
abundance: few
d_gene: TRBD2
CDR3aa: CASSRPPTSGAANTGELFF
CDR3nt: TGTGCCAGCAGCCGCCCCCCAACTAGCGGGGCGGCGAACACCGGGGAGCTGTTTTTT

j_gene: TRBJ2-5
v_gene: TRBV5-5
abundance: NA
d_gene: NA
CDR3aa: CASSDDSQETQYF
CDR3nt: TGTGCCAGCAGCGACGACAGTCAAGAGACCCAGTACTTC